Listed below are T cell receptor beta chains from one sample, sequenced in a study of CD8+CD57+ T cells in acquired aplastic anemia. Using its own MiXCR run on the reads, TCRdb lists one record per CDR3 protein. The sample lists more than 150,000 distinct CDR3 sequences, about 47% seen once, with around 2.7% in the top ten. Sequenced input: sorted CD4+, CD8+, or CD8+CD57+ T cells (not recorded which) from PBMCs. Source of these receptors: a human donor in good health. Both conserved end residues are part of each CDR3. D genes are given only for firm matches. Clone sizes are given selectively: once, few, many, or a class where the clone is expanded.

j_gene	abundance	v_gene	d_gene	CDR3nt	CDR3aa
TRBJ1-1	few	TRBV12-3/TRBV12-4	TRBD1	TGTGCCAGCAGCCACTCCCAGGGGGCAGGTCGCACTGAAGCTTTCTTT	CASSHSQGAGRTEAFF
TRBJ1-1	once	TRBV7-9	.	TGTGCCAGCAGCCCGGGCCAGATTATGAACACTGAAGCTTTCTTT	CASSPGQIMNTEAFF
TRBJ1-6	many	TRBV6-1	TRBD1	TGTGCCAGCAGAGAAATTCCGGGACAGCAATTTAATTCACCCCTCCACTTT	CASREIPGQQFNSPLHF
TRBJ2-5	.	TRBV2	TRBD1	TGTGCCAGCCAGGACAGGTCCTACCAAGAGACCCAGTACTTC	CASQDRSYQETQYF
TRBJ1-1	.	TRBV29-1	TRBD1	TGCAGCGTTGAAGAGGGCAGGAGGGGGCTGGCTTTCTTT	CSVEEGRRGLAFF
TRBJ1-5	.	TRBV28	.	TGTGCCAGCAGGGAACAGGGTTATAGCAATCAGTCCCAGCATTTT	CASREQGYSNQSQHF
TRBJ1-1	many	TRBV29-1	TRBD1	TGCAGCGCCTGGACAGGGATGGGCGCTGAAGCTTTCTTT	CSAWTGMGAEAFF
TRBJ2-2	.	TRBV10-1	.	TGCGCCAGCAGTGGGTTTTCGTGGGGTAGGAACACCGGGGAGCTGTTTTTT	CASSGFSWGRNTGELFF
TRBJ2-5	few	TRBV27	.	TGTGCCAGCAGTAACCACGGGGAAGAGACCCAGTACTTC	CASSNHGEETQYF
TRBJ2-2	many	TRBV29-1	TRBD2	TGCAGCGTTGATCGCGGGAGAACCGGGGAGCTGTTTTTT	CSVDRGRTGELFF